The next 7 T cell receptor beta chains were all read from a single sample in a study of T-cell memory formation after mild COVID-19. Each CDR3 protein gets one entry after TCRdb re-called the 5' RACE reads with MiXCR. The table records hundreds of thousands of distinct CDR3 sequences, about 18% of them present only once. The material sequenced was PBMCs or a T cell subset sorted from them (not recorded which). These receptors were collected from an adult woman who had mild COVID-19 (a few samples of this study predate the infection). Cell type and time point are not known.

The table lists this clonotype with a few counts. The chain has TRBV20-1 and TRBJ2-3, with 7 bases fitting TRBD2. In germline, CDR1 is DFQATT, CDR2 SNEGSKA (reference sequence). After removal of 6 bases from V and 1 base from J, the junction contained 10 bases not matched to a gene. The CDR3 covers 15 residues. This chain's CDR3 is CSAAPGTTGTDTQYF. DNA for the CDR3: TGCAGTGCAGCACCCGGGACTACCGGCACAGATACGCAGTATTTT.

This clonotype was detected many times. The chain has TRBV24-1 and TRBJ2-1; D gene uncertain. This CDR3 comprises 17 residues. Germline V gene data show CDR1 as KGHDR and CDR2 as SFDVKD. Trimming took off 1 base at V and 4 bases at J, with 16 bases between the two ends. The CDR3 protein is CATSDLAPTDKYNEQFF. The CDR3 DNA is TGTGCCACCAGTGATTTAGCCCCCACGGATAAATACAATGAGCAGTTCTTC.

The V and J genes are TRBV4-1 and TRBJ1-1, with 9 bases matching TRBD1. The CDR3 consists of 15 residues. The germline gives CDR1 MGHRA, CDR2 YSYEKL. V was pared by 3 bases and J by 1 base, with 3 bases of the junction left unmatched. CDR3 amino acids: CASSQDRGPNTEAFF. The CDR3 nucleotides read TGCGCCAGCAGCCAGGACAGGGGACCGAACACTGAAGCTTTCTTT.

This sequence joins TRBV13 and TRBJ2-7; D is ambiguous. Trimming removed 0 bases at V and 0 bases at J, with 15 bases between. The CDR3 runs to 17 residues. Per germline, CDR1 PRHDT and CDR2 FYEKMQ (reference sequence). The CDR3 DNA is TGTGCCAGCAGCTTAGGCCAGTATCGGAGTAGCTCCTACGAGCAGTACTTC. Protein product: CASSLGQYRSSSYEQYF.

V is TRBV6-5 and J is TRBJ2-7, with TRBD1 as a possible D gene (6 bases). From germline, CDR1 is MNHEY and CDR2 SVGAGI. The V and J ends lost 6 bases and 0 bases respectively, with 12 bases between them. The CDR3 length is 14 residues. DNA for the CDR3: TGTGCCAGCAGAGGGACAATGAGCTCCTACGAGCAGTACTTC. Translating gives CASRGTMSSYEQYF.

The table lists this clonotype with a few counts. J is TRBJ2-4 and V is TRBV5-1; D might be TRBD1 (6 bases). CDR1 is SGHRS, CDR2 YFSETQ, per germline. V was pared by 0 bases and J by 8 bases, with 18 bases between. This CDR3 region has 16 residues. The CDR3 is CASSLASTAAGDIQYF. In DNA form, the CDR3 reads TGCGCCAGCAGCTTGGCCAGCACCGCGGCAGGGGACATTCAGTACTTC.

This chain connects TRBV12-3 or TRBV12-4 to TRBJ1-4; D unresolved. V was shortened by 5 bases and J by 0 bases, with 10 bases between the two germline ends. CDR3 length equals 15 residues. In nucleotides, the CDR3 is TGTGCCAGCAGTGACTTAGTTGCAACTAATGAAAAACTGTTTTTT. Protein: CASSDLVATNEKLFF.